Listed below are T cell receptor beta chains from one sample, sequenced in a study of blood T cell repertoires in COVID-19. TCRdb's copy holds only in-frame clones and misses some; the assay was immunoSEQ multiplex PCR. The repertoire holds about 150,000 clones, roughly 90% seen once, with approximately 4.5% in the top ten. Sequencing input: PBMCs or T cells enriched from blood (not recorded which). The receptors were sampled from a middle-aged man who had recovered from COVID-19. Each CDR3 is given with its conserved first and last residue.

>TRBV7-2|TRBJ1-5
CASSLMTGGGNQPQHF
>TRBV3-1/TRBV3-2|TRBJ2-2
CASSQRTGNTGELFF
>TRBV7-3|TRBJ2-2
CASSLRGAANTGELFF
>TRBV11-2|TRBJ1-1
CASRHRGGSEAFF
>TRBV7-2|TRBJ1-1
CASSSSPGQGVLNTEAFF
>TRBV2|TRBJ1-1
CASTTDYTEAFF
>TRBV27|TRBJ1-3
CASQPLGQGGGNTIYF
>TRBV7-3|TRBJ2-1
CASSHYSSYNEQFF
>TRBV5-4|TRBJ2-6
CASSLGLMRGGLSGANVLTF
>TRBV5-5|TRBJ2-2
CASSQRQVTGELFF
>TRBV7-2|TRBJ1-5
CASSLESRSYNQPQHF
>TRBV28|TRBJ1-6
CASSLGGRGSDSPLHF
>TRBV2|TRBJ2-3
CASRTSGGTDTQYF
>TRBV4-2|TRBJ1-2
CASSLRAHGYTF
>TRBV5-5|TRBJ1-5
CASSLAPQSGNQPQHF
>TRBV5-4|TRBJ1-4
CASRDSATNEKLFF
>TRBV11-2|TRBJ2-2
CASSLDLGGRGTGELFF
>TRBV28|TRBJ1-2
CASSLSPVRGYGYTF
>TRBV2|TRBJ1-1
CASSGQGNTEAFF
>TRBV7-6|TRBJ2-3
CASVPTFSGSETDTQYF
>TRBV6-2/TRBV6-3|TRBJ2-7
CASSSAPWDYSYEQYF
>TRBV6-5|TRBJ2-5
CASSPLGDYQETQYF
>TRBV6-5|TRBJ1-6
CASSYWTGDSPLHF
>TRBV28|TRBJ1-5
CASSPPGDYSNQPQHF
>TRBV29-1|TRBJ1-2
CSVLQGADYGYTF
>TRBV19|TRBJ2-1
CASSMPSGGNNEQFF
>TRBV4-2|TRBJ1-2
CASSQDYTGGDGYTF
>TRBV5-1|TRBJ2-2
CASTVQTNTGELFF
>TRBV3-1/TRBV3-2|TRBJ1-2
CASSHGREEGYTF
>TRBV7-6|TRBJ1-6
CASRQGGYSPLHF
>TRBV12-3/TRBV12-4|TRBJ1-4
CASSLSGVEKLFF
>TRBV7-8|TRBJ2-7
CASSPLRRTRTSYEQYF
>TRBV18|TRBJ2-5
CASSGGQTQYF
>TRBV5-1|TRBJ1-1
CASSLAGWSEAFF
>TRBV18|TRBJ1-4
CASSPDRTTNEKLFF
>TRBV6-6|TRBJ1-4
CASRLQGGNEKLFF
>TRBV2|TRBJ2-1
CASRELGHEQFF
>TRBV28|TRBJ2-7
CASSFTEGAYEQYF
>TRBV5-1|TRBJ1-1
CASSPDAAGQALLAFF
>TRBV7-3|TRBJ1-2
CASSFQQLYGYTF
>TRBV27|TRBJ1-3
CASSPVDSGNTIYF
>TRBV7-9|TRBJ1-6
CASSLALTSTDPPLHF
>TRBV18|TRBJ2-3
CASSPNRAGGSDTQYF
>TRBV28|TRBJ2-1
CASSLKTPAMVF
>TRBV5-6|TRBJ1-5
CASSLQGQAFQPQHF
>TRBV4-3|TRBJ2-1
CASSQDGRGRLWSYNEQFF